This paragraph reports one T cell receptor (beta chain). The sample belongs to a study of blood T cell repertoires in COVID-19. Study-level background: The analysed material was cDNA or gDNA that came from T cells, B-cell-depleted T cells, or PBMCs.

Participant ages covered about 18 to 95 years across 20 to 30 US areas. Cohorts were based on clinical histories the participants reported. How the authors handled the data: Cell counts per sample came from amplifying reference gene primers. Generated by immunoSEQ multiplex PCR, the TCRdb table keeps only in-frame clones and is missing some. V and J calls and clone size come straight from that table; D and trimming were deduced from the DNA. The sample lists a few hundred thousand clones, about 84% occurring once. This CDR3 has 12 amino acids. In germline, CDR1 is SEHNR, CDR2 FQNEAQ (reference sequence). Trimming shortened V by 1 base and J by 13 bases, and 8 bases separated the two germline ends.

The chain couples TRBV7-9 to TRBJ1-6, with D unclear. Sample: PBMCs or T cells enriched from blood (not recorded which). The TCR originated in a man aged 25 to 45 with acute COVID-19. The CDR3 DNA follows: TGTGCCAGCAGCTTAGACGGAGGGCCCCTCCACTTT. Protein: CASSLDGGPLHF.